A single T cell receptor beta chain is shown here with its context. Reverse transcription of 0.5 to 1 ug RNA was performed with random hexamers. TCRdb ran MiXCR on the immunoSEQ multiplex PCR reads and lists one entry per CDR3 protein. The sample records about 90,000 distinct CDR3 sequences, about 93% being singletons. This record comes from a study of CD8 T cells in Susac syndrome. Germline lookup yields CDR1 SNHLY and CDR2 FYNNEI. CDR3 length: 18 amino acids. The J segment lost 4 bases and the V segment lost 4 bases, leaving 10 bases of the junction unmatched. Sequencing used CD8+ T cells from PBMCs. This clonotype originated in a human donor in good health. V is TRBV2 and J is TRBJ2-6, with 10 bases aligning to TRBD1. CDR3 amino acids: CASSVRDRGHVGANVLTF. In nucleotides, the CDR3 is TGTGCCAGCAGTGTTAGGGACAGGGGCCACGTAGGGGCCAACGTCCTGACTTTC.